The source of this T cell receptor (beta chain) is a study of human T cells and chemical hapten exposure. Overall study findings and caveats: High-frequency TCRs, those above 1 in 1000, stayed the same after DPC sensitization. Alopecia affecting every donor means their immune response may not match healthy people's.

The CDR3 covers 13 residues. From germline, CDR1 is SGHVS and CDR2 FNYEAQ. Trimming removed 1 base at V and 3 bases at J, with 5 bases between. This clonotype has ten or more counts. Its specificity is unknown. Unique molecular identifiers were linked by the library to individual cDNA molecules. TCRdb ran MiXCR on the RACE reads and lists one entry per CDR3 protein. The sample has some 110,000 distinct CDR3 sequences, around an eighth seen once; the top ten hold 1.2% to 1.5%. The time point is: patch test 1, 2 weeks after DPC sensitization. Treatment in this sample: therapeutic diphenylcyclopropenone sensitization with weekly scalp DPC. Only after blood had been drawn was each patch test applied.

This sample comprised whole blood, obtained in connection with sensitization to the hapten diphenylcyclopropenone (DPC). The origin of this receptor is a woman between 50 and 59 years old with alopecia areata. Some clones in this sample may be carry-over from other donors' samples. The rearrangement links TRBV7-6 to TRBJ2-3; no reliable D call. CDR3 sequence: CASSLGWTDTQYF. The CDR3 nucleotides are TGTGCCAGCAGCTTAGGATGGACAGATACGCAGTATTTT.